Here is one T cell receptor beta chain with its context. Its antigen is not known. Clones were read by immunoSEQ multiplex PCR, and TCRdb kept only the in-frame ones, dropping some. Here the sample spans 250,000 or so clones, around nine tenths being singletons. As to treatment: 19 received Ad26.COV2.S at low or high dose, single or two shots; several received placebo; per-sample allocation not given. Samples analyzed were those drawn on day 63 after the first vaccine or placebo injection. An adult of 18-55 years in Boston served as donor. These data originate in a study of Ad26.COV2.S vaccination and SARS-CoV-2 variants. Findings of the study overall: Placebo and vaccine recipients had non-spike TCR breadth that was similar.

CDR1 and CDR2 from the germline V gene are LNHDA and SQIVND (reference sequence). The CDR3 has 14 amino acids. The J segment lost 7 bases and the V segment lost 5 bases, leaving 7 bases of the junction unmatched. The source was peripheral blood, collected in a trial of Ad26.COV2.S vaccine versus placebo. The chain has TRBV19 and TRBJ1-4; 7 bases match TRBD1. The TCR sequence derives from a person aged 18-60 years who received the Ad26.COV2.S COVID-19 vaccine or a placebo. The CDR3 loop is CASSQGTAVEKLFF. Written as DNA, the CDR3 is TGTGCCAGTAGTCAGGGGACAGCGGTTGAAAAACTGTTTTTT.